This T cell receptor (beta chain) was sequenced during a study of cytomegalovirus exposure and HLA in healthy donors. Germline V gene data show CDR1 as ENHRY and CDR2 as SYGVKD. V lost 3 bases and J 8 bases, leaving 17 bases between the germline ends. This CDR3 is built from 15 residues. Study results and caveats: Being productive about 90% or about 30% of the time was typical of most TCR beta V segments in an earlier analysis. Some highly shared sequence variants likely arose as a pipeline artifact. In a later analysis, a genetic analysis reported fewer productive-TCR N-insertions in an Asian-associated ancestry cluster than the cohort average. High sensitivity and specificity were reportedly achieved when the classifier diagnosed cytomegalovirus status.

Use of 60 Vbeta and 13 Jbeta primers characterized the PCR. TCRdb's table, derived via immunoSEQ multiplex PCR, lists solely in-frame clones and lacks some. The table includes some 100,000 clones, around three quarters detected once. This clone has just a few counts. Its specificity is unknown. The rearrangement joins TRBV10-3 to TRBJ1-5; weak D call: TRBD1 (5 bases). Sample: PBMCs. This clonotype originated in a male donor in good health and CMV-seropositive. The CDR3 loop is CAISDSGRAVEPQHF. DNA for the CDR3: TGTGCCATCAGTGACAGTGGCAGGGCAGTGGAGCCCCAGCATTTT.